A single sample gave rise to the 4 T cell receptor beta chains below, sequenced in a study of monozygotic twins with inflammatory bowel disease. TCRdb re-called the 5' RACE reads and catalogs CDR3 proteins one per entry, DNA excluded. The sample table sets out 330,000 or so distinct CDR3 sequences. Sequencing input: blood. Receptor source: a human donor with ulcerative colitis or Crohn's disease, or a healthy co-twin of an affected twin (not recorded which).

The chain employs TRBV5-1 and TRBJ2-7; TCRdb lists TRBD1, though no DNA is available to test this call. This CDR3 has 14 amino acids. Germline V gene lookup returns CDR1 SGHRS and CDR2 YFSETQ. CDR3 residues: CASRSGTGVDEQYF. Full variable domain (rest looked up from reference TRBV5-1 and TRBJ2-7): KAGVTQTPRYLIKTRGQQVTLSCSPISGHRSVSWYQQTPGQGLQFLFEYFSETQRNKGNFPGRFSGRQFSNSRSEMNVSTLELGDSALYLCASRSGTGVDEQYFGPGTRLTVT.

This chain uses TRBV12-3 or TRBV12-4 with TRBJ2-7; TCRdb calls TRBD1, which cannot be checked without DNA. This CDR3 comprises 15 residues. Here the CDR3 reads CASRRASDSSYEQYF.

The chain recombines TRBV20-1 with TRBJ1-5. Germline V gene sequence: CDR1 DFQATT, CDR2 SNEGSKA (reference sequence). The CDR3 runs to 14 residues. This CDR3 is CSARRSGQNQPQHF.

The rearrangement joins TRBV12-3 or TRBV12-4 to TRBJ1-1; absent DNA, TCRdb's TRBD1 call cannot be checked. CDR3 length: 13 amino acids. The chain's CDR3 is CASRMSSRGEAFF.